This T cell receptor beta chain was retrieved from a study of lymphopenia after photon versus proton radiotherapy. Findings of the study overall: Relative stability marked proton patients; photon patients lost diversity and naive cells.

Trimming cost V 1 base and J 10 bases; bases outside gene matches: 3. This CDR3 is built from 13 residues. CDR1 and CDR2 (germline): SGHTA, FQGNSA. Clones were read by immunoSEQ multiplex PCR, and TCRdb kept only the in-frame ones, dropping some. The data show 150,000 to 200,000 clones, approximately 90% seen once. Comment on this clone: Its specificity is not known.

This specimen was peripheral blood, taken from a patient treated with photon-based radiotherapy. This chain uses TRBV7-2 with TRBJ1-1; 10 bases match TRBD1. This sequence originates from a man between 50 and 59 years old with gastric cancer. The CDR3 is CASSLGQGAAAFF. Here the CDR3 DNA reads TGTGCCAGCAGCTTAGGACAGGGGGCGGCAGCTTTCTTT.